The source of this T cell receptor (beta chain) is a study of blood T cell repertoires in COVID-19. Turning to the study itself: Material from acute and convalescent COVID-19 was sourced from the United States, Italy and Spain. The analysed material was cDNA or gDNA that came from T cells, B-cell-depleted T cells, or PBMCs.

Clones were read by immunoSEQ multiplex PCR, and TCRdb kept only the in-frame ones, dropping some. Seen here are under 250,000 clones, roughly 80% observed once, and the top ten hold about 8%. J gave up 4 bases and V 3 bases, and 7 bases lay outside the gene matches. The CDR3 extends over 15 amino acids. CDR1 and CDR2 from the germline V gene are SGHTA and FQGNSA. Sequenced: peripheral blood. The genes are TRBV7-2 and TRBJ2-5; TRBD2 matches 8 bases. This TCR came from an elderly woman with acute or convalescent COVID-19. The CDR3 reads CASSLLGREPETQYF. CDR3 coding DNA: TGTGCCAGCAGCTTGCTCGGGAGGGAGCCAGAGACCCAGTACTTC.